This is a list of T cell receptor beta chains from one sample in a study of PD-1 blockade in mismatch repair-deficient tumors. Produced via immunoSEQ multiplex PCR; TCRdb's table is partial and in-frame only. The sample includes roughly 130,000 clones, roughly 90% of them seen just once. The sample in question was peripheral blood, obtained roughly 67 weeks after starting pembrolizumab. Receptors were obtained from an adult with mismatch repair-deficient cancer. CDR3s include the opening cysteine and the closing phenylalanine or tryptophan. The D gene is left open where the match is weak. Size values are once, few and many counts, or a class for expanded clones, and some rows have none.

v_call	j_call	d_call	clone_size	cdr3_nt	cdr3_aa
TRBV11-3	TRBJ2-7	TRBD1	.	TGTGCCAGCAGCTTAGTTACGCGTGTGGGGACAGGGCATTTCGAGCAGTACTTC	CASSLVTRVGTGHFEQYF
TRBV15	TRBJ2-7	.	.	TGTGCCACCAGCAGAGATAGGCGGGACCCACCCTACGAGCAGTACTTC	CATSRDRRDPPYEQYF
TRBV10-3	TRBJ2-7	.	.	TGTGCCATCCGACCGACCAGGGACCACGAGCAGTACTTC	CAIRPTRDHEQYF
TRBV4-1	TRBJ2-7	.	few	TGCGCCAGCAGCCAAACGGGTAGCCGCGAGCAGTACTTC	CASSQTGSREQYF
TRBV14	TRBJ1-4	.	many	TGTGCCAGCAGCCTTCAAAATGAAAAACTGTTTTTT	CASSLQNEKLFF
TRBV25-1	TRBJ2-2	TRBD2	.	TGTGCCAGCAGTGAATTGGGACTAGGGGGCACCGGGGAGCTGTTTTTT	CASSELGLGGTGELFF
TRBV5-4	TRBJ2-6	TRBD2	.	TGTGCCAGTCCGGGGGGTGCAGCTGGGGCCAACGTCCTGACTTTC	CASPGGAAGANVLTF
TRBV4-1	TRBJ2-7	TRBD2	.	TGCGCCAGCAGCCAAGAGCCTCCGGGACTAGTGAGTCACGAGCAGTACTTC	CASSQEPPGLVSHEQYF
TRBV4-1	TRBJ2-7	.	.	TGCGCCAGCAGCCAGACAACGGGGTACGAGCAGTACTTC	CASSQTTGYEQYF
TRBV4-1	TRBJ2-7	.	.	TGCGCCAGCAGCCAAGAGGTGGCAGCGGTTCACGAGCAGTACTTC	CASSQEVAAVHEQYF
TRBV27	TRBJ1-4	.	.	TGTGCCAGCAGTTTCCGGGCAGGGCACGAAAAACTGTTTTTT	CASSFRAGHEKLFF
TRBV30	TRBJ2-7	.	.	TGTGCCTGGAGTGTACTCCTAGGCGGGTACGAGCAGTACTTC	CAWSVLLGGYEQYF
TRBV6-5	TRBJ1-3	.	.	TGTGCCAGCAGTTACTCTGCAGGCCTCTCTGGAAACACCATATATTTT	CASSYSAGLSGNTIYF
TRBV19	TRBJ1-1	.	.	TGTGCCAGTAGGCTGGCCCCGACTGTGGGTGAAGCTTTCTTT	CASRLAPTVGEAFF
TRBV30	TRBJ2-3	TRBD1	.	TGTGCCTGGAGTCCCGACAGGGCGCTCGGTACGCAGTATTTT	CAWSPDRALGTQYF
TRBV30	TRBJ2-2	.	.	TGTGCCTGGGCGGAGGGGACCACGAACACCGGGGAGCTGTTTTTT	CAWAEGTTNTGELFF
TRBV5-1	TRBJ1-2	.	.	TGCGCCAGCAGCTTGGCCGAGGGGTACTCTGATGGCTACACCTTC	CASSLAEGYSDGYTF
TRBV30	TRBJ1-2	TRBD1	once	TGTGCCTGGAGTGTACCGGGACAGGGGGCGGGCTATGGCTACACCTTC	CAWSVPGQGAGYGYTF
TRBV13	TRBJ1-1	.	.	TGTGCCAGCAGCTTAGGGGCAGTGAACACTGAAGCTTTCTTT	CASSLGAVNTEAFF
TRBV5-4	TRBJ2-7	.	once	TGTGCCAGCAGCCCGCCTCAGTGGGATCCCTCCTACGAGCAGTACTTC	CASSPPQWDPSYEQYF